These 7 T cell receptor beta chains originate from one sample sequenced in a study of untreated major depressive disorder. Study-level findings and limits: TRBV05-01 (Vbeta 5.1) usage was higher in CD4+ T cells of depressed patients than controls.

The antigens for these receptors are not known. Produced via immunoSEQ multiplex PCR; TCRdb's table is partial and in-frame only. The data show around 13,000 clones, about 90% seen once. Input material: CD4+ T cells from PBMCs. The receptors come from a woman in her thirties with major depressive disorder.

The chain joins TRBV11-3 to TRBJ1-4, with unresolved D. This CDR3 has 16 amino acids. Trimming removed 4 bases at V and 8 bases at J, with 20 bases between. CDR1 SGHNT and CDR2 YENEEA come from the germline V gene. Here the CDR3 reads CASSSRSGQYGEKLFF. CDR3 bases: TGTGCCAGCAGCTCCCGTTCCGGGCAGTACGGCGAAAAACTGTTTTTT.

The rearrangement uses TRBV5-4 and TRBJ1-2; D is uncertain. V was shortened by 1 base and J by 5 bases, with 18 bases between the two germline ends. The CDR3 consists of 16 residues. Germline V gene data show CDR1 as SGHNT and CDR2 as YYREEE (reference sequence). The CDR3 protein is CASSLLSASGVYGYTF. As DNA, the CDR3 is TGTGCCAGCAGCTTGTTGTCGGCGAGTGGGGTATATGGCTACACCTTC.

J is TRBJ2-3 and V is TRBV2, with D possibly TRBD1 on 5 matching bases. CDR3 length equals 14 residues. V was cut by 7 bases and J by 2 bases, with 13 bases left in between. The germline V gene encodes CDR1 SNHLY and CDR2 FYNNEI. This chain's CDR3 is CASNGHYTTDTQYF. CDR3 in DNA: TGTGCCAGCAACGGACACTATACCACAGATACGCAGTATTTT.

The chain combines TRBV5-1 with TRBJ2-2; D may be TRBD2 (6 bases). Germline V lookup: CDR1 SGHRS, CDR2 YFSETQ. V was cut by 7 bases and J by 5 bases, with 15 bases left in between. The CDR3 runs 14 residues. For the CDR3, the DNA is TGCGCCAGCGTTTCCGGGAGAGGGACCGGGGAGCTGTTTTTT. Protein: CASVSGRGTGELFF.

The chain employs TRBV2 and TRBJ1-1, with TRBD1 as a possible D gene (5 bases). Germline CDR1 reads SNHLY; CDR2 reads FYNNEI. The CDR3 spans 15 residues. The V end lost 2 bases, the J end lost 4 bases, and 14 bases lay between the germline ends. The DNA of the CDR3 is TGTGCCAGCAGTGAAAGGTCAGGGTGGGGCACTGAAGCTTTCTTT. Protein: CASSERSGWGTEAFF.

The chain carries TRBV2 and TRBJ2-1; 8 nucleotides align to TRBD1. V trimming: 6 bases; J trimming: 4 bases; junction bases outside the gene matches: 5. This CDR3 has 14 residues. The germline CDR1 and CDR2 sequences are SNHLY and FYNNEI. The CDR3 loop is CASRGGTGYNEQFF. The CDR3 nucleotides are TGTGCCAGCAGAGGAGGGACAGGTTACAATGAGCAGTTCTTC.

This chain uses TRBV9 with TRBJ2-1; D is ambiguous. The CDR3 extends over 13 amino acids. Germline V gives CDR1 SGDLS, CDR2 YYNGEE. Trimming took off 0 bases at V and 6 bases at J, with 7 bases between the two ends. The CDR3 reads CASSVVLGNEQFF. CDR3 in DNA: TGTGCCAGCAGCGTAGTATTGGGCAATGAGCAGTTCTTC. The full variable domain, in which reference TRBV9 and TRBJ2-1 provide the parts outside the CDR3, is DSGVTQTPKHLITATGQRVTLRCSPRSGDLSVYWYQQSLDQGLQFLIQYYNGEERAKGNILERFSAQQFPDLHSELNLSSLELGDSALYFCASSVVLGNEQFFGPGTRLTVL.